These T cell receptor beta chains were read from a single sample in a study of blood T cells in healthy people across ages. In TCRdb, the 5' RACE reads were re-called with MiXCR into one record per CDR3 protein. The sample yields some 700,000 distinct CDR3 sequences, roughly two fifths seen once. The sample comprised blood. The receptor source for this set is an older woman in good health. Each CDR3 is given with its conserved first and last residue. A D gene is named only where the DNA matches it firmly. The size field is filled for only some rows; it gives once, few, many or a size class.

abundance	v_gene	d_gene	j_gene	CDR3nt	CDR3aa
NA	TRBV9	TRBD2	TRBJ2-5	TGTGCCAGCAGCGTTAGCGGGGATCAAGAGACCCAGTACTTC	CASSVSGDQETQYF
few	TRBV10-3	NA	TRBJ1-5	TGTGCCATCAGTGGGGAGGGCAATCAGCCCCAGCATTTT	CAISGEGNQPQHF
NA	TRBV3-1	NA	TRBJ1-1	TGTGCCAGCAGCCAAGGCAGAGTGAACACTGAAGCTTTCTTT	CASSQGRVNTEAFF
many	TRBV4-2	TRBD2	TRBJ2-7	TGTGCCAGCAGCCACCTAGGGACTAGCGGGAGCTCCTACGAGCAGTACTTC	CASSHLGTSGSSYEQYF
NA	TRBV7-6	TRBD1	TRBJ1-5	TGTGCCGGCAGCTCGGGACAGGGTTTTGCGAGCAATCAGCCCCAGCATTTT	CAGSSGQGFASNQPQHF
few	TRBV5-1	NA	TRBJ2-6	TGCGCCAGCTCGGGGGTGGGCTCTGGGGCCAACGTCCTGACTTTC	CASSGVGSGANVLTF
NA	TRBV9	NA	TRBJ2-3	TGTGCCAGCAGCCCCCCGCGGTCCGTCGGTACGCAGTATTTT	CASSPPRSVGTQYF
few	TRBV4-3	NA	TRBJ1-2	TGCGCCAGCAGCCAAGAATACCGGACCAACTATGGCTACACCTTC	CASSQEYRTNYGYTF
NA	TRBV4-1	NA	TRBJ1-5	TGCGCCAGCAGCCGAGGATTAGGGGAGGGCAATCAGCCCCAGCATTTT	CASSRGLGEGNQPQHF
NA	TRBV6-6	NA	TRBJ1-5	TGTGCCAGCAGTTACAGGGGGAGTCAGCCCCAGCATTTT	CASSYRGSQPQHF
NA	TRBV20-1	TRBD2	TRBJ2-3	TGCAGTGCTACAAAAGCGGGAGATGGGACAGATACGCAGTATTTT	CSATKAGDGTDTQYF
many	TRBV20-1	NA	TRBJ2-1	TGCAGTGCTAGTTGGGGGAATGAGCAGTTCTTC	CSASWGNEQFF
few	TRBV7-2	TRBD1	TRBJ2-2	TGTGCCAGCAGCTCTGGGGACAGGGGGCTCGGGGAGCTGTTTTTT	CASSSGDRGLGELFF
few	TRBV7-9	NA	TRBJ2-5	TGTGCCAGCAGCGCGGACCTGGGGGGCCAAGAGACCCAGTACTTC	CASSADLGGQETQYF
once	TRBV9	TRBD1	TRBJ2-6	TGTGCCAGCACCCCGACAGGGGAAACCTCTGGGGCCAACGTCCTGACTTTC	CASTPTGETSGANVLTF
few	TRBV20-1	TRBD2	TRBJ2-1	TGCAGTGCTAGACCAAGTCTAGCGGGGGGGACCTACAATGAGCAGTTCTTC	CSARPSLAGGTYNEQFF
NA	TRBV20-1	NA	TRBJ2-1	TGCAGTGCTAGAGATGGAGCAGGGATTGGCGTCGGAGAGCAGTTCTTC	CSARDGAGIGVGEQFF
NA	TRBV5-1	NA	TRBJ2-3	TGCGCCAGCAGCTCGGACAGCGTCACAGATACGCAGTATTTT	CASSSDSVTDTQYF
NA	TRBV7-9	NA	TRBJ2-3	TGTGCCAGCAGCGTAATGAGCACAGATACGCAGTATTTT	CASSVMSTDTQYF
NA	TRBV20-1	TRBD2	TRBJ2-1	TGCAGTGCTAGAGGGCCTAGCGGGACCATATACAATGAGCAGTTCTTC	CSARGPSGTIYNEQFF
NA	TRBV20-1	NA	TRBJ2-1	TGCAGCCTGGAGGGCTCCTACAATGAGCAGTTCTTC	CSLEGSYNEQFF
few	TRBV7-2	TRBD2	TRBJ2-7	TGTGCCAGCAGCTTCACCGGGACTATCAATGAGCAGTACTTC	CASSFTGTINEQYF
NA	TRBV6-2/TRBV6-3	TRBD1	TRBJ2-7	TGTGCCAGCACCGGTAGGGACAGGTTTTCCTACGAGCAGTACTTC	CASTGRDRFSYEQYF
few	TRBV9	TRBD2	TRBJ2-1	TGTGCCAGCAGCGCCACTAGCGACGCTTACAATGAGCAGTTCTTC	CASSATSDAYNEQFF
NA	TRBV3-1	NA	TRBJ1-1	TGTGCCAGCAGCCAAGATTCGGGAGTGGTGGCTTTCTTT	CASSQDSGVVAFF
NA	TRBV27	NA	TRBJ1-5	TGTGCCAGCAGTGACGGGACCCCGATCAATCAGCCCCAGCATTTT	CASSDGTPINQPQHF
NA	TRBV2	TRBD2	TRBJ2-3	TGTGCCTGCAGTGCGGGACTAGCGGGAGTAGATACGCAGTATTTT	CACSAGLAGVDTQYF
many	TRBV20-1	NA	TRBJ2-6	TGCAGTGCCAAAACAGGAGCTGGGGCCAACGTCCTGACTTTC	CSAKTGAGANVLTF